Listed below are T cell receptor beta chains from one sample, sequenced in a study of T cells in Graves' hyperthyroidism and ophthalmopathy. Using its own MiXCR run on the multiplex PCR reads, TCRdb lists one record per CDR3 protein. This table has 200,000 to 250,000 distinct CDR3 sequences, roughly a sixth appearing once. Sample: blood. The source of these receptors is a man in his forties or fifties with Graves' hyperthyroidism. Each CDR3 is given with its conserved first and last residue. Fields, in order: V gene, CDR3 protein.

v_gene: TRBV3-1
CDR3aa: CASSQEPNRAELEQFF

v_gene: TRBV4-2
CDR3aa: CASSQDRGTTNTGELFF

v_gene: TRBV6-1
CDR3aa: CASSFDPGLAGGWSGELFF

v_gene: TRBV6-5
CDR3aa: CASSYTLRGQLHF

v_gene: TRBV5-1
CDR3aa: CASSWQGREQYF

v_gene: TRBV10-3
CDR3aa: CAIRLAGGTSYNEQFF

v_gene: TRBV6-1
CDR3aa: CASSKNRGPNTEAFF

v_gene: TRBV28
CDR3aa: CASSFSGTGNYEQYF

v_gene: TRBV29-1
CDR3aa: CSVEGQDSYKQYF

v_gene: TRBV19
CDR3aa: CASSRTRGYEQYF

v_gene: TRBV28
CDR3aa: CANREGAGQPQHF

v_gene: TRBV6-1
CDR3aa: CASSEYGRGLIYEQYF

v_gene: TRBV19
CDR3aa: CATQGPYEQYF

v_gene: TRBV6-2/TRBV6-3
CDR3aa: CASTGLADNEQFF

v_gene: TRBV20-1
CDR3aa: CSARRGLYSGTSGFNEQFF

v_gene: TRBV30
CDR3aa: CAWSVRLDSTDTQYF

v_gene: TRBV12-3/TRBV12-4
CDR3aa: CASRGGERQFF

v_gene: TRBV20-1
CDR3aa: CSAWDRGGVGSPLHF

v_gene: TRBV28
CDR3aa: CATKATGQETQYF

v_gene: TRBV20-1
CDR3aa: CSARAESSYEQYF

v_gene: TRBV30
CDR3aa: CASFTTSRGDNEQFF

v_gene: TRBV6-1
CDR3aa: CASSSGTSGSPQQFF

v_gene: TRBV5-1
CDR3aa: CASSSGGTGQETQYF

v_gene: TRBV6-2/TRBV6-3
CDR3aa: CASSWARGLYQETQYF

v_gene: TRBV5-1
CDR3aa: CASSLEPLGVEYF